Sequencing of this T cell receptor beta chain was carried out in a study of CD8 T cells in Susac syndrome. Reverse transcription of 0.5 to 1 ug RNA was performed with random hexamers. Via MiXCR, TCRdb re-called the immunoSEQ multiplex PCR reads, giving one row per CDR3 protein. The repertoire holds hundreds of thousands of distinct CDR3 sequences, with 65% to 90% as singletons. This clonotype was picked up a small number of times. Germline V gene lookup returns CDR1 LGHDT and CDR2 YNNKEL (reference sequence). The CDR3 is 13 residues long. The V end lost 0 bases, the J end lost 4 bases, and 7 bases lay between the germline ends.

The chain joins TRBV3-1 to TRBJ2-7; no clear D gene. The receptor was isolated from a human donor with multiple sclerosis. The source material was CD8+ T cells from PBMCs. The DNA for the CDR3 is TGTGCCAGCAGCCAAGATCTCACGTACGAGCAGTACTTC. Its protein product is CASSQDLTYEQYF.